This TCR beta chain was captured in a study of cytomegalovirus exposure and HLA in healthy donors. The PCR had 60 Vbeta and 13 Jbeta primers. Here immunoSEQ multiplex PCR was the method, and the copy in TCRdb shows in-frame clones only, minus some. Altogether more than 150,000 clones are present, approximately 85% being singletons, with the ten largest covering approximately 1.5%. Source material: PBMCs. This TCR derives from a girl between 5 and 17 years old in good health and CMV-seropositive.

The CDR3 is CASGLALTDTQYF. The CDR3 nucleotides read TGTGCCAGCGGACTAGCCCTCACAGATACGCAGTATTTT. The V call is TRBV2, the J call TRBJ2-3; 8 bases agree with TRBD2. CDR3 size: 13 residues. Germline V gives CDR1 SNHLY, CDR2 FYNNEI. V lost 8 bases to trimming and J lost 2 bases; unmatched junction nucleotides: 3.